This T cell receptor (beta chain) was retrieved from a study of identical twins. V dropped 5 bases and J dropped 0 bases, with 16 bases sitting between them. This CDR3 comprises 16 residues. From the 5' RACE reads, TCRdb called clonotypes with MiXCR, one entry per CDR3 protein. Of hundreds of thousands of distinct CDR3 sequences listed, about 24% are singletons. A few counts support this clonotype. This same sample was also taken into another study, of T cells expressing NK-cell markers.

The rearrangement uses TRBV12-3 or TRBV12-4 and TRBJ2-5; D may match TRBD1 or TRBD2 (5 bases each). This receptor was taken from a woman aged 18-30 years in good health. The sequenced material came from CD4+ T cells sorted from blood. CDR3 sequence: CASSGRDGKYQETQYF. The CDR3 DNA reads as TGTGCCAGCAGTGGACGGGACGGGAAGTACCAAGAGACCCAGTACTTC.